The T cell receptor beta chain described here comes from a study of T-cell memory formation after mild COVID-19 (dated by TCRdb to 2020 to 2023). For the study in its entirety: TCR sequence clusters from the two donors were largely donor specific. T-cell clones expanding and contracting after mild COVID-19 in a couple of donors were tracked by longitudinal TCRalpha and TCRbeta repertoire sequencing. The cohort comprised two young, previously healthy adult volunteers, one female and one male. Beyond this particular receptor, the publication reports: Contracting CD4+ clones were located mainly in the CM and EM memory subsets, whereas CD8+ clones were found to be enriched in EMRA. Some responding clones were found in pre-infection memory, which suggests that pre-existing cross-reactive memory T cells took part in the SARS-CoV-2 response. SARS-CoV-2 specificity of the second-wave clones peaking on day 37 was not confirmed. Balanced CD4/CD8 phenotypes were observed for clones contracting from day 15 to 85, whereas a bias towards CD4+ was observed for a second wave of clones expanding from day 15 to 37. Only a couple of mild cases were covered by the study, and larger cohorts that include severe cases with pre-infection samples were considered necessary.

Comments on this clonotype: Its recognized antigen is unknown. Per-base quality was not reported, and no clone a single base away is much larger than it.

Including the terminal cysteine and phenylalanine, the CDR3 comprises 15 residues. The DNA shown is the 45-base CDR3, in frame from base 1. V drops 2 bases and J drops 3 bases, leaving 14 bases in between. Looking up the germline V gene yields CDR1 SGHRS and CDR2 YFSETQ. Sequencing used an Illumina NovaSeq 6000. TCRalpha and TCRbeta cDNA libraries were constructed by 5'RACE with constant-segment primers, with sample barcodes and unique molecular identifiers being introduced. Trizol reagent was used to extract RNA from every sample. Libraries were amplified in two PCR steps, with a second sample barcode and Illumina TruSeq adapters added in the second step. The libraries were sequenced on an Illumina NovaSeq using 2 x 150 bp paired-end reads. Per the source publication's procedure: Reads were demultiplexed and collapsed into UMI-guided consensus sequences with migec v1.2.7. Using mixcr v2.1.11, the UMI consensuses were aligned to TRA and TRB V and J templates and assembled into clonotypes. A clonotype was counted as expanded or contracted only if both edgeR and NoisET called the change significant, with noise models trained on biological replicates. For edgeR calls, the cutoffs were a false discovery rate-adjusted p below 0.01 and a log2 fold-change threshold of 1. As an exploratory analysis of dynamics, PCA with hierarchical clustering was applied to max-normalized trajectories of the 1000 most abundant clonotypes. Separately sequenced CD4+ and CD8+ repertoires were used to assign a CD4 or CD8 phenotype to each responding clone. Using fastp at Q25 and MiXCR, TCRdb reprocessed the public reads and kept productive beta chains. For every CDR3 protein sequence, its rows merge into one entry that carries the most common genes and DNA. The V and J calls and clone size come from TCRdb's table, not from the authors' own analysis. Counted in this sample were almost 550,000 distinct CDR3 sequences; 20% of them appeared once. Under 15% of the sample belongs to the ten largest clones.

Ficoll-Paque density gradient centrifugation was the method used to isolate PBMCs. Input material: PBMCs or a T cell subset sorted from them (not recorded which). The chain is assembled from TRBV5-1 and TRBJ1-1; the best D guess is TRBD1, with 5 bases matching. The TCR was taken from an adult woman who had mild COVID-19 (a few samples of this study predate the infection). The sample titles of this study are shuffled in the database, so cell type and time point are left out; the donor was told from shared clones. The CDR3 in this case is CASSFFGAPDTEAFF. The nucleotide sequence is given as TGCGCCAGCAGCTTTTTTGGGGCCCCGGACACTGAAGCTTTCTTT.